Presented here are 13 T cell receptor beta chains from one specimen sequenced in a study of prognosis after radiotherapy for stage I lung cancer. Amplification of the TCR beta CDR3 (from genomic DNA) was done by two-round multiplex PCR. Individual primers that were specific to each TRBV and TRBJ gene served in first-round PCR. TCRdb re-derived calls from the multiplex PCR reads in MiXCR, one entry per CDR3 protein. This sample carries roughly 30,000 distinct CDR3 sequences, over 40% of them seen once, and the ten largest clones take about 16%. Sequencing used PBMCs, obtained before or after stereotactic body radiation therapy (not recorded which). Source of these receptors: a donor aged 50 or older with non-small cell lung cancer.

This clonotype appeared many times. J is TRBJ1-6 and V is TRBV10-2; possibly TRBD1 for D (6 bases). Trimming took 7 bases from V and 4 from J, leaving 14 bases between them. The CDR3 is made up of 15 amino acids. Germline V gene data show CDR1 as WSHSY and CDR2 as SAAADI. The CDR3 sequence: CASTSQGDYNSPLHF. CDR3 DNA sequence: TGCGCCAGCACCTCACAGGGTGATTATAATTCACCCCTCCACTTT.

The chain carries TRBV6-1 and TRBJ1-1; the D is unclear. Trimming left V 7 bases short and J 10 bases short, with 10 bases between. This CDR3 has 10 residues. Germline loops: CDR1 MNHNS, CDR2 SASEGT. DNA for the CDR3: TGTGCCAGCAATGTGTCTTTAGCTTTCTTT. Translated, it gives CASNVSLAFF.

This clonotype appeared many times. The chain recombines TRBV15 with TRBJ1-2, with D unresolved. The germline V gene encodes CDR1 LNHNV and CDR2 YYDKDF (reference sequence). The V and J ends lost 0 bases and 2 bases respectively, with 10 bases between them. This CDR3 comprises 15 residues. CDR3 sequence reads: CATSRDQSGNYGYTF. The DNA for the CDR3 is TGTGCCACCAGCAGAGATCAGTCCGGGAACTATGGCTACACCTTC.

Concerning this clonotype itself: This sequence is one base from a far larger clone and is likely a read error. The chain recombines TRBV6-5 with TRBJ1-5, with D perhaps matching TRBD1 (5 bases). Trimming stripped 3 bases from V and 6 bases from J, with 18 bases between. Germline loops: CDR1 MNHEY, CDR2 SVGAGI. This CDR3 has 16 residues. This CDR3 reads CASSYSGGAGGQPQHF. CDR3 sequence (DNA): TGTGCCAGCAGTTATTCGGGCGGGGCGGGAGGTCAGCCCCAGCATTTT.

The chain combines TRBV4-1 with TRBJ1-5; D remains unclear. The CDR3 contains 14 residues. The germline CDR1 and CDR2 sequences are MGHRA and YSYEKL. The V end lost 2 bases, the J end lost 12 bases, and 17 bases lay between the germline ends. CDR3: CASSQLFRYQNQHF. The CDR3 nucleotides are TGCGCCAGCAGCCAATTATTCAGGTATCAGAACCAGCATTTT.

To note about this clonotype: The likely explanation is a read error, given a far larger clone one base away. The V gene is TRBV6-9, the J gene TRBJ1-2, with D hard to call. Germline V gene sequence: CDR1 MNHGY, CDR2 SVAAGI. V was clipped by 3 bases and J by 8 bases, with 7 bases between them. The CDR3 runs 11 residues. The CDR3 loop reads CASSYGWGYTF. The CDR3 nucleotides are TGTGCCAGCAGTTACGGTTGGGGCTACACCTTC.

By share, this clonotype ranks as medium-sized. The chain employs TRBV12-3 or TRBV12-4 and TRBJ1-6; TRBD1 matches at 7 bases. With 5 bases clipped from V and 7 bases from J, the junction kept 8 bases outside the gene matches. The CDR3 runs 15 residues. CDR3 sequence: CASSPYQGENSPLHF. The CDR3 bases are TGTGCCAGCAGTCCTTACCAGGGGGAAAATTCACCCCTCCACTTT.

The chain carries TRBV6-1 and TRBJ2-2; D unresolved. This CDR3 is built from 13 residues. Trimming stripped 4 bases from V and 5 bases from J, with 8 bases between. Germline V gives CDR1 MNHNS, CDR2 SASEGT. CDR3 sequence reads: CASSAVPTGELFF. Here the CDR3 DNA reads TGTGCCAGCAGTGCGGTACCAACCGGGGAGCTGTTTTTT.

Remarks on this clonotype: This likely traces to a read error, being one base from a far larger clone. This chain joins TRBV6-4 and TRBJ1-1, with D perhaps matching TRBD1 (5 bases). Trimming cost V 4 bases and J 1 base, with 16 bases left between them. The CDR3 extends over 16 amino acids. CDR1 is MRHNA, CDR2 SNTAGT, per germline. CDR3 sequence (DNA): TGTGCCAGCAGTGGGAGGGGCTGGATTAGGAACACTGAAGCTTTCTTT. It translates to CASSGRGWIRNTEAFF.

This chain connects TRBV7-9 to TRBJ2-3; 7 bases are shared with TRBD2. The CDR3 has 15 amino acids. Trimming removed 5 bases from V and 4 bases from J; junction bases left unmatched: 9. Germline V gene data show CDR1 as SEHNR and CDR2 as FQNEAQ (reference sequence). CDR3 DNA: TGTGCCAGCAGCCCGGCGGGAGTTTCCGCAGATACGCAGTATTTT. This gives the protein CASSPAGVSADTQYF.

For this clonotype: This sequence may be a read error, since a much larger clone differs from it by one base. CDR3 nucleotides: TGCGCCAGCAGCCAATGGACACTAGGGGAGACCCAGTACTTC. The encoded protein is CASSQWTLGETQYF. This chain joins TRBV4-1 and TRBJ2-5, with D perhaps TRBD1 or TRBD2 (5 bases each). Trimming removed 2 bases from V and 5 bases from J, with 12 bases in between. Germline CDR1 MGHRA, CDR2 YSYEKL. The CDR3 is made up of 14 amino acids.

This clonotype came up once. The likely explanation is a read error, given a far larger clone one base away. The genes are TRBV7-9 and TRBJ2-7; the D call may be TRBD1 or TRBD2 (5 bases each). Looked up from germline, CDR1 is SEHNR and CDR2 is FQNEAQ (reference sequence). This CDR3 is built from 16 residues. The CDR3 spells CVSSFQGESSSYEQYF. The CDR3 coding sequence is TGTGTCAGCAGCTTTCAGGGAGAGTCTAGCTCCTACGAGCAGTACTTC.

In its sample, this clonotype was seen many times. The V and J genes are TRBV4-1 and TRBJ2-7; the match to TRBD1 covers 8 bases. The germline gives CDR1 MGHRA, CDR2 YSYEKL. The CDR3 covers 15 residues. Germline trimming cut 1 base from V and 2 bases from J; bases unmatched to any gene: 4. The CDR3 is CASSQGPGQAYEQYF. The CDR3, as DNA: TGCGCCAGCAGCCAAGGACCGGGACAGGCCTACGAGCAGTACTTC.